Presented here are 9 T cell receptor beta chains from one specimen sequenced in a study of shared clonotypes between healthy human individuals. Positive CCR7 selection of CD45RO-negative cells yielded the naive CD8 cells, and terminally differentiated effector memory CD45RA+ cells were excluded. The protocol was immunoSEQ multiplex PCR, while the TCRdb copy is restricted to in-frame clones and leaves out a portion. This sample carries 550,000 to 750,000 clones, just under 97% of them seen once, and the ten largest clones take roughly 0.1%. The sequencing sample was made of naive CD8+ T cells sorted from blood. Every receptor here comes from a woman aged 30 to 39 in good health.

This clone was counted a few times. This chain links TRBV20-1 with TRBJ2-7; D is undetermined. Trimming stripped 8 bases from V and 3 bases from J, with 11 bases between. Germline CDR1 and CDR2: DFQATT and SNEGSKA (reference sequence). The CDR3 is 11 amino acids. CDR3 amino acids: CSSHNDYEQYF. The CDR3 bases are TGCAGTTCCCATAACGACTACGAGCAGTACTTC.

The chain uses TRBV6-5 and TRBJ1-2; 9 bases map to TRBD1. The CDR3 covers 16 residues. Germline assignment: CDR1 MNHEY and CDR2 SVGAGI. The V gene end was trimmed by 4 bases and the J gene end by 4 bases; junction bases not matched to a gene: 10. The CDR3 DNA reads as TGTGCCAGCAGTTTAATCACCGGGACAGGGTCCTATGGCTACACCTTC. Its translation: CASSLITGTGSYGYTF.

J is TRBJ2-3 and V is TRBV6-5; 7 bases are shared with TRBD2. This CDR3 spans 15 amino acids. Trimming at V came to 6 bases and at J to 0 bases, leaving 6 bases not matched to a gene. The germline gives CDR1 MNHEY, CDR2 SVGAGI. The DNA of the CDR3 is TGTGCCAGCAGCTCCGGGACTACTAGCACAGATACGCAGTATTTT. Encoded protein: CASSSGTTSTDTQYF.

The chain carries TRBV19 and TRBJ2-2; D is undetermined. The length of the CDR3 is 13 residues. The V end was cut by 7 bases, the J end by 4 bases, with 10 bases between. Germline-derived CDR1 and CDR2 are LNHDA and SQIVND (reference sequence). Written as DNA, the CDR3 is TGTGCCAGTACTACCTACTTCACCGGGGAGCTGTTTTTT. This sequence encodes CASTTYFTGELFF.

The chain joins TRBV27 to TRBJ2-1, with 11 bases aligning to TRBD2. The CDR3 extends over 15 amino acids. Germline V gene lookup returns CDR1 MNHEY and CDR2 SMNVEV (reference sequence). With V trimmed by 8 bases and J by 7 bases, 10 bases remained unmatched. CDR3 region: CASGSGTSGKNEQFF. The CDR3, as DNA: TGTGCCAGCGGCTCCGGGACTAGCGGTAAAAATGAGCAGTTCTTC.

V and J are TRBV7-9 and TRBJ2-7; no firm D call. The CDR3 consists of 14 residues. V lost 0 bases and J 7 bases, leaving 13 bases between the germline ends. Germline values: CDR1 SEHNR, CDR2 FQNEAQ (reference sequence). The CDR3 reads CASSLASAYQEQYF. In nucleotides, the CDR3 is TGTGCCAGCAGCTTAGCGTCTGCTTATCAAGAGCAGTACTTC.

CDR3 sequence reads: CASDLAGRGNEQFF. CDR3 sequence (DNA): TGTGCCAGCGACCTAGCGGGGCGGGGGAATGAGCAGTTCTTC. This sequence joins TRBV2 and TRBJ2-1; TRBD2 matches at 9 bases. Germline CDR1 is SNHLY and CDR2 is FYNNEI. The V and J ends lost 8 bases and 7 bases, in that order; junction bases with no gene match: 9. The CDR3 length is 14 residues. The full variable domain, its missing parts supplied by reference TRBV2 and TRBJ2-1, is EPEVTQTPSHQVTQMGQEVILRCVPISNHLYFYWYRQILGQKVEFLVSFYNNEISEKSEIFDDQFSVERPDGSNFTLKIRSTKLEDSAMYFCASDLAGRGNEQFFGPGTRLTVL.

This chain uses TRBV27 with TRBJ2-7; 7 bases are a match to TRBD1. Trimming removed 4 bases from V and 6 bases from J; junction bases left unmatched: 15. Germline V CDR1 and CDR2: MNHEY, SMNVEV (reference sequence). This CDR3 has 16 amino acids. CDR3 DNA: TGTGCCAGCAGTTCCCACCCGAAAGGGGGCCCCGCCGAGCAGTACTTC. Protein product: CASSSHPKGGPAEQYF.

The genes are TRBV29-1 and TRBJ2-1; 10 nucleotides match TRBD2. The V segment lost 1 base and the J segment 6 bases; nucleotides outside the gene matches: 6. The CDR3 spans 15 residues. CDR1 is SQVTM, CDR2 ANQGSEA, per germline. DNA of the CDR3: TGCAGCGTTGAAGGAACGCCTAGCGGGGGCAATGAGCAGTTCTTC. This gives the protein CSVEGTPSGGNEQFF.